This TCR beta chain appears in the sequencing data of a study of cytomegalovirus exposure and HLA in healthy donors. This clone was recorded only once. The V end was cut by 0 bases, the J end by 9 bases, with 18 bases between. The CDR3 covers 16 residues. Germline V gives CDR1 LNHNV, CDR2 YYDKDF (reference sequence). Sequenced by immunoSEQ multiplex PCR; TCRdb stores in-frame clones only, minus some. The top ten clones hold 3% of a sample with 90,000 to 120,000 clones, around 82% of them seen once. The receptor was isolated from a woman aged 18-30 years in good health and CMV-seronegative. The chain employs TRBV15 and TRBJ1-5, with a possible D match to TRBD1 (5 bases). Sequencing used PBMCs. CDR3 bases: TGTGCCACCAGCAGAGATCCGGCAGGGCAGTTTTCGCCCCAGCATTTT. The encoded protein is CATSRDPAGQFSPQHF.